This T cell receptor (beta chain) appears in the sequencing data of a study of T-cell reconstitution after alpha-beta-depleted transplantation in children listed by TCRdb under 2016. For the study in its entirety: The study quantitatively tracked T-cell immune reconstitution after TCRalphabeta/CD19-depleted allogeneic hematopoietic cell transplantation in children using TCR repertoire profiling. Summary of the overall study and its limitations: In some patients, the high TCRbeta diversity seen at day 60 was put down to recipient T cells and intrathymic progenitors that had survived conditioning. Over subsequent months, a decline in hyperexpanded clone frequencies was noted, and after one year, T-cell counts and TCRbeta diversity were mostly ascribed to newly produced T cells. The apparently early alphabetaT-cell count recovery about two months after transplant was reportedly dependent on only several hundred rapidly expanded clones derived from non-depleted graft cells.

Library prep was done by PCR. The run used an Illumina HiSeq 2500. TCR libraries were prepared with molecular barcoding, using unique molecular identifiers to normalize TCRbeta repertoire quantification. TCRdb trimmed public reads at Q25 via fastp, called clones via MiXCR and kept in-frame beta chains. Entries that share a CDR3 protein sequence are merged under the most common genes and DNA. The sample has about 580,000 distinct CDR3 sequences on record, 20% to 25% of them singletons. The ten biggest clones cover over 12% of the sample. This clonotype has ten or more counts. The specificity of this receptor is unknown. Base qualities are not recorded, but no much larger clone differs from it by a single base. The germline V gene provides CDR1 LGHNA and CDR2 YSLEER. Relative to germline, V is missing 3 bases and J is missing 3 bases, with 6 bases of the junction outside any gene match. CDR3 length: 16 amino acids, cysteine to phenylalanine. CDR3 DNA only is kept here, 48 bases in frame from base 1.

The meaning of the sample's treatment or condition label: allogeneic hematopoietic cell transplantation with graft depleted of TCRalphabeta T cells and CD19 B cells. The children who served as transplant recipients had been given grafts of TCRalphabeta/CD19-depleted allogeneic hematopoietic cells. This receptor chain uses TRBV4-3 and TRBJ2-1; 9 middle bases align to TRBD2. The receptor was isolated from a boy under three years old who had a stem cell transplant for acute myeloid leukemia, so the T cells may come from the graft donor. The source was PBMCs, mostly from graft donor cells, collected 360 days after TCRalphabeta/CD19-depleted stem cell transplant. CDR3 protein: CASSHLAGAYYNEQFF. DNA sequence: TGCGCCAGCAGCCATTTAGCGGGGGCCTACTACAATGAGCAGTTCTTC.